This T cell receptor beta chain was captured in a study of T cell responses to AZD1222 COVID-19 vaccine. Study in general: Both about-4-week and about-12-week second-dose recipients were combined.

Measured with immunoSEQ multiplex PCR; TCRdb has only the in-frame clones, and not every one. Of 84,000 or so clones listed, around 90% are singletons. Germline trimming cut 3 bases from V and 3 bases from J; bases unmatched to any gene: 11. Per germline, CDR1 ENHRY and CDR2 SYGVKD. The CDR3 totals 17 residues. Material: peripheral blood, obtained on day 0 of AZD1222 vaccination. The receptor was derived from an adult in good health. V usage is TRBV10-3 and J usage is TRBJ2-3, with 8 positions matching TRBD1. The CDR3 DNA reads TGTGCCATCAGTGACCAACGGACAGGGAGAGGGACAGATACGCAGTATTTT. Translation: CAISDQRTGRGTDTQYF.